This T cell receptor beta chain was identified during a study of T cell responses to AZD1222 COVID-19 vaccine. Study-wide findings and caveats: Regions 160-218 and 743-854 dominated among vaccine-associated CD4 TCRs spanning spike.

Pooled samples include second doses given at about 4 or 12 weeks. Regarding this clone: Its antigen is unknown.

Looked up from germline, CDR1 is SEHNR and CDR2 is FQNEAQ (reference sequence). The CDR3 runs to 16 residues. The V gene end was trimmed by 3 bases and the J gene end by 3 bases; junction bases not matched to a gene: 6. Sequencing was performed with immunoSEQ multiplex PCR; in TCRdb, only in-frame clones are kept and a portion is missing. The top ten clones hold 1.5% to 2% of a sample with roughly 150,000 clones, roughly 90% of them seen once. V usage is TRBV7-9 and J usage is TRBJ2-1, with 9 bases fitting TRBD2. The sequencing here drew on peripheral blood, taken 28 days after the second AZD1222 dose. This receptor was taken from an adult who received the AZD1222 COVID-19 vaccine. CDR3: CASSLGTSLGYNEQFF. The CDR3 DNA reads as TGTGCCAGCAGCTTGGGGACTAGCTTGGGCTACAATGAGCAGTTCTTC. Full variable domain (remainder filled in from reference TRBV7-9 and TRBJ2-1): DTGVSQNPRHKITKRGQNVTFRCDPISEHNRLYWYRQTLGQGPEFLTYFQNEAQLEKSRLLSDRFSAERPKGSFSTLEIQRTEQGDSAMYLCASSLGTSLGYNEQFFGPGTRLTVL.